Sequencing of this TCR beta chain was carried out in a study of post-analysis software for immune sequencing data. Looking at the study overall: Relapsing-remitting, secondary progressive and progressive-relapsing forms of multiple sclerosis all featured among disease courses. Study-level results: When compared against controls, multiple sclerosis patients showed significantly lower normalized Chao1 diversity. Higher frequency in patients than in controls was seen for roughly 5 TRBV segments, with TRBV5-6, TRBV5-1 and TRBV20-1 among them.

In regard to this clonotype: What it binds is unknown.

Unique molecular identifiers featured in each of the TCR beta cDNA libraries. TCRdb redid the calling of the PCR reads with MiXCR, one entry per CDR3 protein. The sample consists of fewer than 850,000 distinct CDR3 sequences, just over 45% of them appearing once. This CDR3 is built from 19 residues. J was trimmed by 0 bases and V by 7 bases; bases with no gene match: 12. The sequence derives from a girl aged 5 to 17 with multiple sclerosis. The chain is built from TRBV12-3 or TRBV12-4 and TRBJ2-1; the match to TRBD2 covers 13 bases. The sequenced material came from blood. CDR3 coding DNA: TGTGCCAGCACCTTAGTGGGACTAGCGGGACCGCTCTCCTACAATGAGCAGTTCTTC. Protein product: CASTLVGLAGPLSYNEQFF.